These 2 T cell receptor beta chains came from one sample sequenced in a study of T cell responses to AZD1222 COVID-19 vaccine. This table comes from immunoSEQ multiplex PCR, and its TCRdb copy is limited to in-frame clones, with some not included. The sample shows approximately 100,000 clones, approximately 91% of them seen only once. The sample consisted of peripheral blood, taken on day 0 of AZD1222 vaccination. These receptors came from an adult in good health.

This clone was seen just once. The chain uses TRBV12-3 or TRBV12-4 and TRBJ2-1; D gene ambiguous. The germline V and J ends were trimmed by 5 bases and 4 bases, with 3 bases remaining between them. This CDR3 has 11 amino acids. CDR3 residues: CASSKYNEQFF. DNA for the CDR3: TGTGCCAGCAGTAAGTACAATGAGCAGTTCTTC.

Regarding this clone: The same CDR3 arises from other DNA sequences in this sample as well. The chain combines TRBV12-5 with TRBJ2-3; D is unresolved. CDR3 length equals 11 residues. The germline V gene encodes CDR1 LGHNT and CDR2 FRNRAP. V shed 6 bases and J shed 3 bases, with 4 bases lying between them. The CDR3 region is CASGLTDTQYF. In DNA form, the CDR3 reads TGTGCTAGTGGCCTGACAGATACGCAGTATTTT. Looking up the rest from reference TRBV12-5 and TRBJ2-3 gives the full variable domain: DARVTQTPRHKVTEMGQEVTMRCQPILGHNTVFWYRQTMMQGLELLAYFRNRAPLDDSGMPKDRFSAEMPDATLATLKIQPSEPRDSAVYFCASGLTDTQYFGPGTRLTVL.